Listed here are 8 T cell receptor beta chains from one sample, sequenced in a study of blood T cells in healthy people across ages (dated by TCRdb to between 2014 and 2017). The library came from 5' RACE. This sample was sequenced with an Illumina HiSeq 2500. The second PCR ran for roughly 7 to 11 cycles and used a J-beta primer mix along with a sample-barcoded 5' primer. TCRdb handled the public reads itself, with Q25 trimming in fastp and clone calling in MiXCR, and kept productive beta chains. Records with the same CDR3 protein are collapsed into one entry carrying the most frequent genes and DNA. The sample table lists some 790,000 distinct CDR3 sequences, less than 35% of them with a count of one. 15% to 20% of the sample is held by the ten biggest clonotypes. Input material: blood. The receptors originated from a woman aged 80 or over in good health.

The chain is built from TRBV9 and TRBJ2-5; 8 bases align to TRBD2. Unmatched junction bases numbered 5, after V lost 0 bases and J lost 4 bases. The CDR3 has 15 residues. CDR1 is SGDLS and CDR2 is YYNGEE in the germline V gene. The CDR3 protein is CASSVAGGLGETQYF. CDR3 DNA: TGTGCCAGCAGCGTAGCGGGGGGGCTCGGAGAGACCCAGTACTTC.

In its sample, this clonotype was seen once. V gene TRBV30 combines with J gene TRBJ2-7, with D possibly TRBD2 on 5 matching bases. From germline, CDR1 is GTSNPN and CDR2 SVGIG (reference sequence). This CDR3 contains 14 residues. Deletions cut 4 bases from V and 0 bases from J, with 13 bases between. Here the CDR3 reads CAWTRAQSSYEQYF. The CDR3 DNA follows: TGTGCCTGGACGAGGGCTCAATCCTCCTACGAGCAGTACTTC.

The CDR3 region is CASSFGAQGTDTQYF. In DNA, the CDR3 is TGTGCCAGCAGTTTCGGGGCTCAGGGCACAGATACGCAGTATTTT. The genes are TRBV27 and TRBJ2-3; D could derive from TRBD1 or TRBD2 (5 bases each). The CDR3 consists of 15 residues. From germline, CDR1 is MNHEY and CDR2 SMNVEV (reference sequence). V was trimmed by 3 bases and J by 1 base, leaving 11 bases between them.

This clonotype showed up many times. The V call is TRBV7-9, the J call TRBJ2-1; no firm D call. CDR1 is SEHNR, CDR2 FQNEAQ, per germline (reference sequence). The CDR3 extends over 15 amino acids. V was trimmed by 1 base and J by 5 bases, leaving 12 bases between them. DNA of the CDR3: TGTGCCAGCAGCTTAGGTTCGGGTAGGAACAATGAGCAGTTCTTC. Protein product: CASSLGSGRNNEQFF.

The sample holds many counts of this clonotype. The chain combines TRBV20-1 with TRBJ2-3, with D perhaps TRBD2 (5 bases). From germline, CDR1 is DFQATT and CDR2 SNEGSKA (reference sequence). V shed 5 bases and J shed 0 bases, with 12 bases lying between them. The CDR3 contains 14 residues. The CDR3 DNA reads TGCAGTGCTCCAAGCGGAGCTAGCACAGATACGCAGTATTTT. Its translation is CSAPSGASTDTQYF.

This sequence joins TRBV10-3 and TRBJ2-4, with 7 bases identical to TRBD1. The end of the DNA aligns better with TRBJ2-5, so the J call may be wrong. Germline V gives CDR1 ENHRY, CDR2 SYGVKD. CDR3 length equals 13 residues. CDR3: CAIRGQNQETQYF. CDR3 in DNA: TGTGCCATCAGGGGACAGAACCAAGAGACCCAGTACTTC.

V and J are TRBV20-1 and TRBJ2-5; 8 nucleotides agree with TRBD2. Germline V CDR1 and CDR2: DFQATT, SNEGSKA (reference sequence). V was clipped by 1 base and J by 4 bases; unmatched bases: 5. There are 14 residues in the CDR3. This CDR3 is CSARARGGPETQYF. In DNA form, the CDR3 reads TGCAGTGCTAGAGCCCGGGGGGGCCCAGAGACCCAGTACTTC.

This clonotype was recorded many times. The genes are TRBV6-2 or TRBV6-3 and TRBJ2-3; the D gene could be TRBD1 or TRBD2 (5 bases each). Trimming took off 8 bases at V and 3 bases at J, with 15 bases between the two ends. Germline CDR1 and CDR2: MNHEY and SVGEGT. The CDR3 spans 14 residues. The CDR3 bases are TGTGCCAGCGATCTATGGGGGATGACAGATACGCAGTATTTT. Translated: CASDLWGMTDTQYF.